This T cell receptor (beta chain) was profiled in a study of OX40 agonist ivuxolimab in advanced cancers. In the case of this clone: Its antigen is not known.

Germline-derived CDR1 and CDR2 are MGHRA and YSYEKL. The CDR3 runs 14 residues. V gave up 1 base and J gave up 3 bases; unmatched junction bases: 3. Whole-study findings and limits: CD4+ and CD8+ blood T cells expanded clonally by week 6 at 0.1 to 3.0 mg/kg.

Sequenced by immunoSEQ multiplex PCR; TCRdb stores in-frame clones only, minus some. This table holds around 50,000 clones, around 94% found once. This chain links TRBV4-1 with TRBJ2-7; 7 bases match TRBD1. The sequenced sample was CD4+ or CD8+ T cells sorted from blood, obtained in a trial of the OX40 agonist ivuxolimab. The receptor's source is an adult with an advanced solid tumor such as melanoma, head and neck, liver or kidney cancer. The CDR3 sequence: CASSQGDSLYEQYF. CDR3 bases: TGCGCCAGCAGCCAAGGGGACAGCCTCTACGAGCAGTACTTC.